This is a list of T cell receptor beta chains from one sample in a study of T cell responses to AZD1222 COVID-19 vaccine. Repertoires were generated with immunoSEQ multiplex PCR, while TCRdb's copy carries only in-frame clones and drops some. Of about 140,000 clones listed, around 93% are singletons. The specimen comprised peripheral blood, sampled 28 days after the second AZD1222 dose. These receptors all stem from an adult who received the AZD1222 COVID-19 vaccine. The CDR3 runs from the conserved cysteine through the conserved F or W. The D gene is left open where the match is weak. Clone size is shown for a subset of rows, as once, few, many or a class of expanded clone.

D: TRBD2
V: TRBV7-9
J: TRBJ2-1
size: .
DNA: TGTGCCAGCAGCTCTAGAGGGACTAGCTCCTACAATGAGCAGTTCTTC
CDR3: CASSSRGTSSYNEQFF

D: .
V: TRBV7-8
J: TRBJ1-4
size: .
DNA: TGTGCCAGCAGGGTGGACACGCTGAGTAGAAAACTGTTTTTT
CDR3: CASRVDTLSRKLFF

D: .
V: TRBV27
J: TRBJ2-7
size: .
DNA: TGTGCCAGCAGACGAAGCGGAGCCTCCTACGAGCAGTACTTC
CDR3: CASRRSGASYEQYF

D: .
V: TRBV28
J: TRBJ2-7
size: .
DNA: TGTGCCAGCAGTGACAGGACCGAAGTTGGCGAGCAGTACTTC
CDR3: CASSDRTEVGEQYF

D: TRBD1
V: TRBV6-6
J: TRBJ1-3
size: .
DNA: TGTGCCAGCAGTTTCCCGACAGGGACTGGAAACACCATATATTTT
CDR3: CASSFPTGTGNTIYF

D: .
V: TRBV27
J: TRBJ2-7
size: .
DNA: TGTGCCAGCAGTCAGGGGACGAACCACGAGCAGTACTTC
CDR3: CASSQGTNHEQYF

D: TRBD1
V: TRBV18
J: TRBJ2-7
size: .
DNA: TGTGCCAGCGGGGGACAGGTCCCCTACGAGCAGTACTTC
CDR3: CASGGQVPYEQYF

D: .
V: TRBV4-2
J: TRBJ1-5
size: .
DNA: TGTGCCAGCAGCCAAGAAATTGGGGGTCGACAGCCCCAGCATTTT
CDR3: CASSQEIGGRQPQHF

D: TRBD1
V: TRBV18
J: TRBJ1-1
size: .
DNA: TGTGCCAGCTCGTACGACAGGGCGAACACTGAAGCTTTCTTT
CDR3: CASSYDRANTEAFF

D: .
V: TRBV5-4
J: TRBJ1-2
size: .
DNA: TGTGCCAGCAGCTTGGAGGGGGGGAACTATGGCTACACCTTC
CDR3: CASSLEGGNYGYTF

D: .
V: TRBV14
J: TRBJ1-6
size: .
DNA: TGTGCCAGCAGCCAAGATCCGGGTTCACCCCTCCACTTT
CDR3: CASSQDPGSPLHF

D: .
V: TRBV27
J: TRBJ2-1
size: .
DNA: TGTGCCAGCAGTTTCCCGGGAGTGTGGAATGAGCAGTTCTTC
CDR3: CASSFPGVWNEQFF

D: .
V: TRBV28
J: TRBJ1-1
size: .
DNA: TGTGCCAGCAGGTTAAGGTACACTGAAGCTTTCTTT
CDR3: CASRLRYTEAFF

D: TRBD1
V: TRBV7-2
J: TRBJ1-5
size: once
DNA: TGTGCCAGCAGCACCAACAGGGGACAGAATCAGCCCCAGCATTTT
CDR3: CASSTNRGQNQPQHF

D: TRBD1
V: TRBV2
J: TRBJ1-4
size: once
DNA: TGTGCCAGCAGTGGCCGGGGGACAGGGAGTTCCGGTGAAAAACTGTTTTTT
CDR3: CASSGRGTGSSGEKLFF

D: .
V: TRBV9
J: TRBJ2-3
size: .
DNA: TGTGCCAGCAGCGTCGACGTGGGTGGGAGCACAGATACGCAGTATTTT
CDR3: CASSVDVGGSTDTQYF

D: .
V: TRBV5-4
J: TRBJ1-4
size: .
DNA: TGTGCCAGCAGCGTCCCAGGCGCTCATGAAAAACTGTTTTTT
CDR3: CASSVPGAHEKLFF

D: .
V: TRBV15
J: TRBJ1-1
size: .
DNA: TGTGCCACCAGCAGAGGACGACCAATGAACACTGAAGCTTTCTTT
CDR3: CATSRGRPMNTEAFF

D: .
V: TRBV30
J: TRBJ1-6
size: .
DNA: TGTGCCTCCTGGGGGGCACCTCCGAATTCACCCCTCCACTTT
CDR3: CASWGAPPNSPLHF

D: .
V: TRBV9
J: TRBJ1-1
size: .
DNA: TGTGCCAGCAGCCAAATGAGCAGGGGAGGACTTTTGAACACTGAAGCTTTCTTT
CDR3: CASSQMSRGGLLNTEAFF

D: .
V: TRBV3-1/TRBV3-2
J: TRBJ2-2
size: .
DNA: TGTGCCAGCAGCCAAGGGTATCCGGGAACCGGGGAGCTGTTTTTT
CDR3: CASSQGYPGTGELFF

D: .
V: TRBV5-1
J: TRBJ1-1
size: .
DNA: TGCGCCAGCAGCTTGGGGGGAAACACTGAAGCTTTCTTT
CDR3: CASSLGGNTEAFF

D: TRBD2
V: TRBV10-3
J: TRBJ2-2
size: .
DNA: TGTGCCAGCCGACTAGCGGGGGACACCGGGGAGCTGTTTTTT
CDR3: CASRLAGDTGELFF

D: .
V: TRBV6-2/TRBV6-3
J: TRBJ1-2
size: .
DNA: TGTGCCAGCAGTTACTCGGCAACGGCTAACTATGGCTACACCTTC
CDR3: CASSYSATANYGYTF

D: .
V: TRBV7-6
J: TRBJ2-5
size: once
DNA: TGTGCCAGCAGCTTACAAGAGACCCAGTACTTC
CDR3: CASSLQETQYF

D: .
V: TRBV28
J: TRBJ2-1
size: .
DNA: TGTGCCAGCAGTTTCTCGGGACGCTTCAATGAGCAGTTCTTC
CDR3: CASSFSGRFNEQFF

D: TRBD1
V: TRBV2
J: TRBJ1-2
size: .
DNA: TGTGCCAGCAGTGCGGGACAGGGATTCCTTCTGGGTGGCTACACCTTC
CDR3: CASSAGQGFLLGGYTF

D: .
V: TRBV19
J: TRBJ1-4
size: .
DNA: TGTGCCAGTAGTAAGCCCCCACGGGGGCGCCATAATGAAAAACTGTTTTTT
CDR3: CASSKPPRGRHNEKLFF

D: .
V: TRBV28
J: TRBJ2-3
size: once
DNA: TGTGCCAGCAGCAATCCAGGACCCAGGGCGAAGTATTTT
CDR3: CASSNPGPRAKYF

D: .
V: TRBV28
J: TRBJ1-5
size: .
DNA: TGTGCCAGCAGTTTATCACAGGGTTATCAGCCCCAGCATTTT
CDR3: CASSLSQGYQPQHF

D: .
V: TRBV12-3/TRBV12-4
J: TRBJ2-1
size: .
DNA: TGTGCCAGCAGGAGGGGGAATGAGCAGTTCTTC
CDR3: CASRRGNEQFF

D: .
V: TRBV6-5
J: TRBJ1-1
size: .
DNA: TGTGCCAGCAGTAACCTGGGGGGGAACACTGAAGCTTTCTTT
CDR3: CASSNLGGNTEAFF

D: TRBD1
V: TRBV9
J: TRBJ1-1
size: .
DNA: TGTGCCAGCAGCGGATCGGGACAGGGTTTAACTGAAGCTTTCTTT
CDR3: CASSGSGQGLTEAFF

D: .
V: TRBV6-5
J: TRBJ1-1
size: .
DNA: TGTGCCACTCAGGTGGTGGGTGGGTGGACTGAAGCTTTCTTT
CDR3: CATQVVGGWTEAFF

D: .
V: TRBV2
J: TRBJ1-5
size: .
DNA: TGTGCCAGCAGACCGATTGATAATGGGAATCAGCCCCAGCATTTT
CDR3: CASRPIDNGNQPQHF

D: TRBD1
V: TRBV5-1
J: TRBJ2-3
size: few
DNA: TGCGCCAGCAGCTTGGGTCCGGGACAGGGGGCAAATTCAGATACGCAGTATTTT
CDR3: CASSLGPGQGANSDTQYF

D: TRBD1
V: TRBV27
J: TRBJ1-2
size: .
DNA: TGTGCCAGCAGTTCAAACGACAGGGGGCTGGGGGGCTACACCTTC
CDR3: CASSSNDRGLGGYTF

D: .
V: TRBV27
J: TRBJ1-1
size: .
DNA: TGTGCCAGCAGTTTAGTTCCGAGTTTTTGGAACACTGAAGCTTTCTTT
CDR3: CASSLVPSFWNTEAFF

D: .
V: TRBV2
J: TRBJ1-3
size: .
DNA: TGTGCCAGCAGTGGGTCGGCTCAGGGTGACACCATATATTTT
CDR3: CASSGSAQGDTIYF

D: .
V: TRBV9
J: TRBJ2-2
size: once
DNA: TGTGCCAGCAGCATGACAGTGTTCGGCACCGGGGAGCTGTTTTTT
CDR3: CASSMTVFGTGELFF

D: .
V: TRBV7-9
J: TRBJ2-3
size: .
DNA: TGTGCCAGCACCGTTTCCACAGATACGCAGTATTTT
CDR3: CASTVSTDTQYF

D: .
V: TRBV7-8
J: TRBJ2-5
size: .
DNA: TGTGCCAGCAGCTCAGAGCCGGGGTCCCAAGAGACCCAGTACTTC
CDR3: CASSSEPGSQETQYF

D: TRBD1
V: TRBV27
J: TRBJ1-4
size: .
DNA: TGTGCCAGCAGTCCCCTGACAGGGAGGAATGAAAAACTGTTTTTT
CDR3: CASSPLTGRNEKLFF

D: .
V: TRBV28
J: TRBJ2-7
size: .
DNA: TGTGCCAGCATCTTTGGAAAGGGGCCGTACGAGCAGTACTTC
CDR3: CASIFGKGPYEQYF

D: TRBD1
V: TRBV9
J: TRBJ2-5
size: .
DNA: TGTGCCAGCAGCGTAGGGGACAGAAGCCAAGAGACCCAGTACTTC
CDR3: CASSVGDRSQETQYF